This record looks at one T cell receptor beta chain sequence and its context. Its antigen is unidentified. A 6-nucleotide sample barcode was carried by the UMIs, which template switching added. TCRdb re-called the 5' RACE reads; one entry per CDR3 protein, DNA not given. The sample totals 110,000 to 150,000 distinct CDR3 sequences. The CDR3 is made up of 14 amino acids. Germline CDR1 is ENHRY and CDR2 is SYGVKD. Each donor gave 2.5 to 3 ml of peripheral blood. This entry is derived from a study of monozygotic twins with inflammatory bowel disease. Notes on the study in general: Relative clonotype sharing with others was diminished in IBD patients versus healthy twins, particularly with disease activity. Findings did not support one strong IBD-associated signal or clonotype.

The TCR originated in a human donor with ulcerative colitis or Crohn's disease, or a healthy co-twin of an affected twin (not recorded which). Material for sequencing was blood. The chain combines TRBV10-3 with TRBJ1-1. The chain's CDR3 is CAISVKSLASEAFF.